These T cell receptor beta chains were read from a single sample in a study of OX40 agonist ivuxolimab in advanced cancers. Assay used: immunoSEQ multiplex PCR; TCRdb lists only in-frame clones, some missing. The sample lists tens of thousands of clones; approximately 85% were seen once. Sequenced here: CD4+ or CD8+ T cells sorted from blood, sampled in a trial of the OX40 agonist ivuxolimab. These receptors originate from an adult with an advanced solid tumor such as melanoma, head and neck, liver or kidney cancer. CDR3s include the opening cysteine and the closing phenylalanine or tryptophan. The D gene is left open where the match is weak. Rows give clone size only sometimes, using once, few, many, or a class for an expanded clone.

clone_size	j_call	v_call	d_call	cdr3_aa	cdr3_nt
.	TRBJ2-6	TRBV19	.	CASSPRMQGGTGANVLTF	TGTGCCAGTAGTCCTCGAATGCAGGGTGGGACTGGGGCCAACGTCCTGACTTTC
.	TRBJ1-1	TRBV19	.	CASSQGTKNTEAFF	TGTGCCAGTAGTCAGGGGACAAAGAACACTGAAGCTTTCTTT
.	TRBJ2-7	TRBV5-1	.	CASSLARGSGAGLSYEQYF	TGCGCCAGCAGCTTGGCCCGGGGCTCCGGGGCGGGCCTCTCCTACGAGCAGTACTTC
.	TRBJ1-6	TRBV5-8	TRBD1	CASSRRDRDSPLHF	TGTGCCAGCAGCCGCCGGGACAGGGATTCACCCCTCCACTTT
.	TRBJ1-3	TRBV15	.	CATSRQSLSSGNTIYF	TGTGCCACCAGCAGGCAAAGTCTTAGCTCTGGAAACACCATATATTTT
once	TRBJ2-7	TRBV6-5	TRBD1	CASSLRQGTYEQYF	TGTGCCAGCAGTCTCCGACAGGGTACCTACGAGCAGTACTTC
.	TRBJ2-2	TRBV9	.	CASSPRQLAGELFF	TGTGCCAGCAGCCCGAGACAACTGGCCGGGGAGCTGTTTTTT
.	TRBJ1-5	TRBV5-6	TRBD1	CASSRGGQGAGQPQHF	TGTGCCAGCAGTCGAGGGGGGCAGGGGGCAGGTCAGCCCCAGCATTTT
.	TRBJ1-1	TRBV18	.	CASSPLPQGSMNTEAFF	TGTGCCAGCTCCCCACTTCCCCAGGGCAGCATGAACACTGAAGCTTTCTTT
few	TRBJ2-3	TRBV19	TRBD2	CASSRLLAGGPSSTDTQYF	TGTGCCAGTAGTAGATTACTAGCGGGAGGACCCTCTAGCACAGATACGCAGTATTTT
.	TRBJ1-1	TRBV5-1	TRBD1	CASSDQAGQGNNVAFF	TGCGCCAGCAGCGATCAAGCGGGACAGGGTAATAATGTAGCTTTCTTT
.	TRBJ2-7	TRBV5-1	.	CASSLALSGQAYF	TGCGCCAGCAGCTTGGCCCTCTCCGGACAAGCTTATTTC
.	TRBJ1-1	TRBV6-1	TRBD1	CASITGQAGGGEAFF	TGTGCCAGCATCACCGGACAGGCGGGTGGCGGTGAAGCTTTCTTT
once	TRBJ1-1	TRBV6-5	.	CASSYSSPGVTEAFF	TGTGCCAGCAGTTACTCGAGTCCAGGGGTGACTGAAGCTTTCTTT
.	TRBJ2-1	TRBV6-4	.	CASGGTGSSYNEQFF	TGTGCCAGCGGGGGGACTGGGAGCTCCTACAATGAGCAGTTCTTC
.	TRBJ2-5	TRBV18	TRBD2	CASSQNLAGGASQETQYF	TGTGCCAGCTCGCAAAATCTAGCGGGGGGAGCCTCCCAAGAGACCCAGTACTTC
.	TRBJ2-7	TRBV19	.	CASSITGGFAAGYEQYF	TGTGCCAGTAGTATAACTGGGGGATTCGCCGCGGGATACGAGCAGTACTTC
.	TRBJ1-5	TRBV27	TRBD1	CASANFLDRGLGPQHF	TGTGCCAGCGCGAATTTCTTGGACAGGGGGCTAGGACCCCAGCATTTT
.	TRBJ2-7	TRBV28	.	CASRGTGSSYEQYF	TGTGCCAGCAGAGGAACGGGGAGCTCCTACGAGCAGTACTTC
.	TRBJ2-3	TRBV5-1	.	CASAGSDTQYF	TGCGCCAGCGCTGGGTCAGATACGCAGTATTTT
.	TRBJ2-5	TRBV7-2	TRBD2	CASSLAPAGGMETQYF	TGTGCCAGCAGCTTAGCGCCCGCGGGGGGGATGGAGACCCAGTACTTC
.	TRBJ2-1	TRBV30	TRBD1	CAWRDRGIANEQFF	TGTGCCTGGAGAGACAGGGGGATCGCCAATGAGCAGTTCTTC
few	TRBJ2-3	TRBV7-2	.	CASSFRPLGAGDTQYF	TGTGCCAGCAGCTTCCGTCCCCTGGGGGCCGGAGATACGCAGTATTTT
.	TRBJ1-5	TRBV6-5	.	CASRRERGGQPQHF	TGTGCCAGCAGACGCGAAAGGGGAGGACAGCCCCAGCATTTT
.	TRBJ2-3	TRBV5-1	TRBD1	CASSLVRGTDTQYF	TGCGCCAGCAGCTTGGTCAGGGGGACAGATACGCAGTATTTT
.	TRBJ2-3	TRBV7-9	.	CASTQELGSDTQYF	TGTGCCAGCACCCAAGAATTGGGATCAGATACGCAGTATTTT
.	TRBJ2-3	TRBV28	TRBD2	CASSLLTSRTDTQYF	TGTGCCAGCAGTTTACTGACTAGCCGCACAGATACGCAGTATTTT
.	TRBJ2-3	TRBV19	.	CASSLPEVGYSTDTQYF	TGTGCCAGTAGTCTACCCGAGGTGGGGTATAGCACAGATACGCAGTATTTT
.	TRBJ2-1	TRBV7-6	.	CASSLVARGNEQFF	TGTGCCAGCAGCTTAGTAGCGCGGGGCAATGAGCAGTTCTTC
.	TRBJ1-5	TRBV30	.	CAWSVPQAGRTDRPQHF	TGTGCCTGGAGTGTACCACAGGCAGGTCGGACGGATAGGCCCCAGCATTTT
few	TRBJ1-1	TRBV11-2	TRBD1	CASRKTGANTEAFF	TGTGCCAGCAGGAAGACAGGGGCGAACACTGAAGCTTTCTTT
.	TRBJ1-4	TRBV5-5	TRBD1	CASSFDRGSLNEKLFF	TGTGCCAGCAGCTTTGACAGGGGCTCCCTTAATGAAAAACTGTTTTTT
.	TRBJ2-2	TRBV19	.	CASSRVAANTGELFF	TGTGCCAGTAGTAGGGTCGCAGCGAACACCGGGGAGCTGTTTTTT
.	TRBJ2-5	TRBV7-6	.	CASSFAIAETQETQYF	TGTGCCAGCAGCTTCGCGATAGCGGAGACACAAGAGACCCAGTACTTC
.	TRBJ2-5	TRBV7-3	.	CASSLGQKETQYF	TGTGCCAGCAGCCTCGGACAGAAAGAGACCCAGTACTTC
.	TRBJ2-5	TRBV6-6	.	CASSGRREETQYF	TGTGCCAGCAGTGGCAGAAGAGAAGAGACCCAGTACTTC
.	TRBJ2-7	TRBV5-8	TRBD2	CASSLVGLEYLRGQYF	TGTGCCAGCAGCTTGGTGGGACTAGAATACCTACGAGGGCAGTACTTC
.	TRBJ2-1	TRBV19	.	CASSIDRILHLPEQFF	TGTGCCAGTAGTATAGACCGGATCCTCCACCTACCTGAGCAGTTCTTC
.	TRBJ2-1	TRBV19	.	CASSNRREQFF	TGTGCCAGTAGTAATCGGCGTGAGCAGTTCTTC
.	TRBJ2-3	TRBV5-1	TRBD1	CASSRTGTTDTQYF	TGCGCCAGCAGCAGGACAGGGACAACAGATACGCAGTATTTT
.	TRBJ2-7	TRBV30	TRBD1	CAWSSGTAGEQYF	TGTGCCTGGAGTTCCGGGACAGCAGGCGAGCAGTACTTC
.	TRBJ2-7	TRBV6-1	.	CASSALRVLYEQYF	TGTGCCAGCAGTGCACTCAGGGTTCTCTACGAGCAGTACTTC
.	TRBJ1-1	TRBV5-4	.	CASSPPGGARAFF	TGTGCCAGCAGCCCCCCGGGAGGGGCCAGGGCTTTCTTT
.	TRBJ2-6	TRBV5-4	.	CAYRRGSGANVLTF	TGTGCCTATAGGAGGGGTTCCGGGGCCAACGTCCTGACTTTC
.	TRBJ2-7	TRBV11-2	TRBD1	CASSTDRGLSYEQYF	TGTGCCAGCAGCACGGACAGGGGACTTTCCTACGAGCAGTACTTC
.	TRBJ1-1	TRBV30	TRBD1	CAWRSDRATEAFF	TGTGCCTGGAGATCAGACAGGGCCACTGAAGCTTTCTTT